One sample yielded the 5 T cell receptor beta chains listed below, sequenced in a study of persistence of HIV-infected CD4 T cells. No antigen has been assigned to these receptors. Sequencing used immunoSEQ version 4 in survey mode. Using immunoSEQ multiplex PCR, the repertoire was profiled, and TCRdb retains in-frame clones only, with some absent. The sample lists some 45,000 clones, 88% occurring once. Anti-CD3/anti-CD28 beads served as a nonspecific positive control stimulus. Responding CD4+ T cells were sorted by upregulation of both CD40 ligand and CD69. This specimen consisted of CD4+ T cells sorted from PBMCs after approximately 18-hour stimulation, obtained from a patient who received antiretroviral therapy. These receptors all stem from an adult woman with HIV who was CMV-seropositive.

The rearrangement uses TRBV9 and TRBJ1-5; 9 bases match TRBD1. CDR1 is SGDLS, CDR2 YYNGEE, per germline. This CDR3 region has 16 residues. Germline trimming cut 3 bases from V and 5 bases from J; bases unmatched to any gene: 9. CDR3 in amino acids: CASSATGTGTDQPQHF. Written as DNA, the CDR3 is TGTGCCAGCAGCGCTACCGGGACAGGGACGGATCAGCCCCAGCATTTT.

The V gene is TRBV15, the J gene TRBJ2-7; D might be TRBD1 (6 bases). Trimming removed 0 bases at V and 3 bases at J, with 12 bases between. Germline V gene sequence: CDR1 LNHNV, CDR2 YYDKDF (reference sequence). This CDR3 contains 15 residues. The CDR3 nucleotides read TGTGCCACCAGCAGAGATCTGGACAGCAGCTACGAGCAGTACGTC. Translating it yields CATSRDLDSSYEQYV.

The chain joins TRBV6-5 to TRBJ1-2; TRBD1 agrees at 8 bases. With V trimmed by 6 bases and J by 8 bases, 8 bases remained unmatched. Germline CDR1 is MNHEY and CDR2 is SVGAGI. The CDR3 contains 13 residues. CDR3 in DNA: TGTGCCAGCAGAGCCGGACAGGGCAGCGGCTACACCTTC. This gives the protein CASRAGQGSGYTF.

The rearrangement joins TRBV30 to TRBJ1-2; D might be TRBD1 (5 bases). CDR3 length: 13 residues. V gave up 0 bases and J gave up 3 bases, with 8 bases separating them. Germline lookup yields CDR1 GTSNPN and CDR2 SVGIG (reference sequence). This CDR3 reads CAWSVEGDYGYTF. CDR3 sequence (DNA): TGTGCCTGGAGTGTCGAAGGGGACTATGGCTACACCTTC.

The chain employs TRBV5-1 and TRBJ1-4, with unresolved D. The ends were cut back, 0 bases at V and 2 bases at J, with 5 bases in the middle. The CDR3 has 14 residues. CDR1 and CDR2 (germline): SGHRS, YFSETQ. The chain's CDR3 is CASSLAGTNEKLFF. The CDR3 nucleotides are TGCGCCAGCAGCTTGGCCGGGACTAATGAAAAACTGTTTTTT.